This T cell receptor (beta chain) was found in a study of cytomegalovirus exposure and HLA in healthy donors. Whole-study results and caveats: Prediction of most subjects' HLA-A and HLA-B alleles by TCR beta sequences was reportedly accurate.

Among the donors, all were healthy bone marrow donors. In the case of this clone: Its specificity is unknown.

Use of 60 Vbeta and 13 Jbeta primers characterized the PCR. Produced via immunoSEQ multiplex PCR; TCRdb's table is partial and in-frame only. The sample contains 49,000 or so clones, about 81% of which appear only once. V gave up 4 bases and J gave up 1 base, with 14 bases separating them. CDR1 is SGHRS, CDR2 YFSETQ, per germline. The CDR3 has 15 residues. The V call is TRBV5-1, the J call TRBJ2-5, with D possibly being TRBD1 (6 bases). The receptor was isolated from a boy between 5 and 17 years old in good health and CMV-seropositive. Sequencing input: PBMCs. CDR3 nucleotides: TGCGCCAGCAGCCTGGGGGCAGGGCCCCAAGAGACCCAGTACTTC. Translated, it gives CASSLGAGPQETQYF.